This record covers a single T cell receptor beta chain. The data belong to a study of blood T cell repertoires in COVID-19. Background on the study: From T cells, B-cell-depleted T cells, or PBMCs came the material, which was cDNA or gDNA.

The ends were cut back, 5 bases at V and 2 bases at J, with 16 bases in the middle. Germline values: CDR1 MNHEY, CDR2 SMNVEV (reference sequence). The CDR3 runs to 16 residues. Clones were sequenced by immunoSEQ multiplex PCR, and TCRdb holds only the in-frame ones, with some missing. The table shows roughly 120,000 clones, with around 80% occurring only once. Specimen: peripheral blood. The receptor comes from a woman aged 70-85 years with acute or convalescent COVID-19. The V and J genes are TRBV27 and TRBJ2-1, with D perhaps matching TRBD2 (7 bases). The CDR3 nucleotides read TGTGCCAGCAGTCAGCAGGGGCGGGAGCCCTACAATGAGCAGTTCTTC. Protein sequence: CASSQQGREPYNEQFF.